The 10 T cell receptor beta chains presented below share a single source sample, sequenced in a study of breast tumors, draining lymph nodes, adjacent tissues. TCRdb re-derived calls from the multiplex PCR reads in MiXCR, one entry per CDR3 protein. This sample has about 47,000 distinct CDR3 sequences, with roughly 23% found just once. Sequences were obtained from breast tumor tissue. These receptors all stem from a female donor with breast cancer. Some clones in this sample may be carry-over from other donors' samples.

As for this clonotype: This sequence may be a read error, since a much larger clone differs from it by one base. The CDR3 sequence is CASSTGQGPSSRANVLTF. The CDR3 DNA is TGTGCCAGCAGCACCGGACAGGGGCCATCCTCTAGGGCCAACGTCCTGACTTTC. The gene calls are TRBV9 and TRBJ2-6; 9 bases fit TRBD1. The CDR3 has 18 amino acids. The germline V gene encodes CDR1 SGDLS and CDR2 YYNGEE.

At least ten counts were recorded for this clonotype. V usage is TRBV4-1 and J usage is TRBJ1-4; 8 nucleotides agree with TRBD1. The germline V gene has CDR1 MGHRA and CDR2 YSYEKL. With 0 bases clipped from V and 7 bases from J, the junction kept 4 bases outside the gene matches. This CDR3 is built from 15 residues. The CDR3 loop reads CASSQEGTGSEKLFF. The CDR3 region has the DNA TGCGCCAGCAGCCAAGAAGGGACAGGTAGTGAAAAACTGTTTTTT.

This clonotype has at least ten counts. The rearrangement joins TRBV6-1 to TRBJ2-7; D is possibly TRBD1 (6 bases). Trimming removed 6 bases at V and 3 bases at J, with 15 bases between. CDR3 length equals 14 residues. Looked up from germline, CDR1 is MNHNS and CDR2 is SASEGT. The CDR3 sequence: CASSGTGTGYEQYF. CDR3 in DNA: TGTGCCAGCAGCGGAACAGGGACCGGCTACGAGCAGTACTTC.

This clonotype is categorized as medium-sized. The J gene is TRBJ2-7, the V gene TRBV7-9; 14 bases are a match to TRBD2. Trimming at V came to 5 bases and at J to 5 bases, leaving 8 bases not matched to a gene. The germline V gene encodes CDR1 SEHNR and CDR2 FQNEAQ (reference sequence). CDR3 length: 16 amino acids. The CDR3 sequence: CASSQGLAGVGDEQYF. The CDR3 DNA follows: TGTGCCAGCAGCCAGGGACTAGCGGGAGTCGGCGACGAGCAGTACTTC.

This clonotype was found many times. The chain employs TRBV9 and TRBJ2-1; TRBD2 agrees at 8 bases. This CDR3 has 20 residues. After removal of 0 bases from V and 0 bases from J, the junction contained 14 bases not matched to a gene. Germline assignment: CDR1 SGDLS and CDR2 YYNGEE. CDR3 in amino acids: CASSVDYPTSGSSSYNEQFF. The CDR3 DNA follows: TGTGCCAGCAGCGTAGACTATCCAACTAGCGGATCGAGCTCCTACAATGAGCAGTTCTTC.

The gene calls are TRBV28 and TRBJ1-2; D perhaps matches TRBD1 (6 bases). In germline, CDR1 is MDHEN, CDR2 SYDVKM. The CDR3 is made up of 14 amino acids. V lost 3 bases and J lost 2, with 10 bases in between. This CDR3 reads CASSLGTTNYGYTF. In nucleotides, the CDR3 is TGTGCCAGCAGTTTGGGGACAACCAACTATGGCTACACCTTC.

This clonotype was detected many times. The V and J genes are TRBV12-3 or TRBV12-4 and TRBJ2-3; the match to TRBD2 covers 8 bases. V lost 3 bases to trimming and J lost 1 base; unmatched junction nucleotides: 6. The CDR3 length is 16 residues. CDR3 region: CASSLASGSGTDTQYF. The CDR3 region has the DNA TGTGCCAGCAGTTTGGCCAGCGGGAGTGGCACAGATACGCAGTATTTT.

The V call is TRBV11-2, the J call TRBJ1-1, with D hard to call. The CDR3 sequence is 14 residues long. Germline CDR1 reads SGHAT; CDR2 reads FQNNGV. V was trimmed by 4 bases and J by 7 bases, leaving 16 bases between them. CDR3 in DNA: TGTGCCAGCAGCTGGGAGGGTGCCGGGGTTGAAGCTTTCTTT. This sequence encodes CASSWEGAGVEAFF.

This clonotype was counted many times. The chain couples TRBV5-6 to TRBJ2-2, with a possible D match to TRBD1 (6 bases). Trimming took off 1 base at V and 5 bases at J, with 6 bases between the two ends. Germline CDR1 SGHDT, CDR2 YYEEEE. The CDR3 runs 13 residues. The CDR3: CASSLTGTGELFF. The CDR3 DNA follows: TGTGCCAGCAGCTTGACAGGGACCGGGGAGCTGTTTTTT.

As for this clonotype: Given a much more abundant clone one base away, this may be a read error. CDR3 in amino acids: CASSEGTGRVTKNIQYF. The CDR3 DNA reads TGTGCCAGCAGTGAAGGAACAGGGAGAGTAACCAAAAACATTCAGTACTTC. The chain recombines TRBV2 with TRBJ2-4; a possible D gene is TRBD1 (6 bases). This CDR3 has 17 residues. Trimming pared 1 base from V and 2 bases from J, leaving 15 bases between. The V gene's germline CDR1 is SNHLY and CDR2 FYNNEI.